Presented here are 5 T cell receptor beta chains from one specimen sequenced in a study of blood T cell repertoires in COVID-19. The protocol was immunoSEQ multiplex PCR, while the TCRdb copy is restricted to in-frame clones and leaves out a portion. The table lists about 250,000 clones, around 89% of them singletons. The sample was PBMCs or T cells enriched from blood (not recorded which). The source is a woman in her 50s who had recovered from COVID-19.

V and J are TRBV2 and TRBJ1-5; 7 bases match TRBD1. J was trimmed by 6 bases and V by 2 bases; bases with no gene match: 4. This CDR3 is built from 14 residues. Germline V gives CDR1 SNHLY, CDR2 FYNNEI. The CDR3 coding sequence is TGTGCCAGCAGTGAAACACAGGGGCTTCAGCCCCAGCATTTT. This codes for CASSETQGLQPQHF.

J is TRBJ1-5 and V is TRBV27; D gene ambiguous. The germline gives CDR1 MNHEY, CDR2 SMNVEV (reference sequence). The ends were cut back, 9 bases at V and 9 bases at J, with 6 bases in the middle. This CDR3 has 9 residues. In DNA form, the CDR3 reads TGTGCCAGACTTATGCCCCAGCATTTT. Protein: CARLMPQHF.

The chain carries TRBV2 and TRBJ2-1; TRBD2 matches at 7 bases. Per the germline V gene, CDR1 is SNHLY and CDR2 is FYNNEI. CDR3 length: 14 amino acids. V dropped 7 bases and J dropped 7; count of bases not matched to a gene: 10. CDR3 coding DNA: TGTGCCAGCAAGGCGACTCGGGGGGTGAATGAGCAGTTCTTC. Encoded protein: CASKATRGVNEQFF.

This clone has a handful of counts. This chain uses TRBV28 with TRBJ2-7, with 8 bases lining up with TRBD1. The V gene's germline CDR1 is MDHEN and CDR2 SYDVKM. CDR3 length: 17 amino acids. V lost 2 bases and J lost 6; bases outside the gene matches: 15. The CDR3 bases are TGTGCCAGCAGTTTACTTCGACTCGCCAGGGGGCTGGGCGAGCAGTACTTC. This gives the protein CASSLLRLARGLGEQYF.

This sequence joins TRBV5-8 and TRBJ1-2; TRBD1 matches at 7 bases. CDR1 and CDR2 (germline): SGHTS, YDEGEE. The length of the CDR3 is 15 residues. Trimming took 2 bases from V and 5 from J; bases not matched to a gene: 9. CDR3 protein: CASSLTIGTAYGYTF. CDR3 sequence (DNA): TGTGCCAGCAGCTTAACTATCGGGACAGCTTATGGCTACACCTTC.